Listed below are T cell receptor beta chains from one sample, sequenced in a study of T-cell memory formation after mild COVID-19. Via MiXCR, TCRdb re-called the 5' RACE reads, giving one row per CDR3 protein. The repertoire holds 150,000 to 200,000 distinct CDR3 sequences, with more than 15% as singletons. Sample: PBMCs or a T cell subset sorted from them (not recorded which). These receptors were taken from an adult woman who had mild COVID-19 (a few samples of this study predate the infection). Cell type and time point are not known. Each CDR3 is given without its conserved first and last residue. Fields, in order: J gene, D gene, V gene, CDR3 protein. D genes are given only for firm matches.

J gene: TRBJ2-1
D gene: NA
V gene: TRBV9
CDR3 protein: ASSPAGPSYNEQF

J gene: TRBJ2-7
D gene: NA
V gene: TRBV25-1
CDR3 protein: ASSELLGEQY

J gene: TRBJ2-3
D gene: NA
V gene: TRBV24-1
CDR3 protein: ATSVNRADTQY

J gene: TRBJ2-2
D gene: TRBD2
V gene: TRBV5-1
CDR3 protein: ASSSGTSVAGELF

J gene: TRBJ2-3
D gene: TRBD2
V gene: TRBV20-1
CDR3 protein: SARTSGWGSDTQY

J gene: TRBJ1-5
D gene: NA
V gene: TRBV6-1
CDR3 protein: ASSGNSNQPQH

J gene: TRBJ1-2
D gene: NA
V gene: TRBV20-1
CDR3 protein: SASGQLYGYT

J gene: TRBJ1-1
D gene: TRBD1
V gene: TRBV29-1
CDR3 protein: SVEQGAKGEAF

J gene: TRBJ2-7
D gene: NA
V gene: TRBV27
CDR3 protein: ASSRDGRSSYEQY

J gene: TRBJ2-7
D gene: TRBD1
V gene: TRBV12-3/TRBV12-4
CDR3 protein: ASRQGAYEQY

J gene: TRBJ2-7
D gene: NA
V gene: TRBV10-3
CDR3 protein: AISEQNYEQY

J gene: TRBJ2-5
D gene: TRBD2
V gene: TRBV6-2/TRBV6-3
CDR3 protein: ASSYGVLSSGTQETQY

J gene: TRBJ2-2
D gene: TRBD1
V gene: TRBV2
CDR3 protein: ASRTGTGASGELF

J gene: TRBJ1-1
D gene: NA
V gene: TRBV11-2
CDR3 protein: ASSPTRGPRATEAF

J gene: TRBJ2-2
D gene: NA
V gene: TRBV6-5
CDR3 protein: ASSYSSGGNTGELF

J gene: TRBJ2-7
D gene: NA
V gene: TRBV9
CDR3 protein: ASSVEGPYEQY

J gene: TRBJ1-1
D gene: TRBD1
V gene: TRBV24-1
CDR3 protein: ATSAAGTANTEAF

J gene: TRBJ2-5
D gene: NA
V gene: TRBV25-1
CDR3 protein: ASSPSRVGGTGETQY

J gene: TRBJ2-1
D gene: NA
V gene: TRBV5-1
CDR3 protein: ASSLALRESNEQF

J gene: TRBJ2-5
D gene: NA
V gene: TRBV12-3/TRBV12-4
CDR3 protein: ATNPNKGFRETQY

J gene: TRBJ2-1
D gene: TRBD1
V gene: TRBV7-6
CDR3 protein: ASSITGTGSYNEQF

J gene: TRBJ1-3
D gene: TRBD1
V gene: TRBV6-5
CDR3 protein: ASSTRRDSFISGNTIY

J gene: TRBJ2-5
D gene: NA
V gene: TRBV20-1
CDR3 protein: SANRGGGKETQY

J gene: TRBJ2-2
D gene: TRBD1
V gene: TRBV25-1
CDR3 protein: ASARDSHTGELF